This T cell receptor (beta chain) came from a study of memory CD4+ T cells and cytomegalovirus serostatus. Background on the study: Healthy Belgian adult donors included nine or ten CMV-positive and some 24 CMV-negative people. Study conclusions and caveats: Each of 67 CMV-associated TCRbeta sequences occurred in one to five individuals.

The sort gate was single viable CD3+CD4+CD8-CD45RO+ cells for memory CD4+ T cells. Assay used: immunoSEQ multiplex PCR; TCRdb lists only in-frame clones, some missing. The repertoire consists of about 40,000 clones, with roughly four fifths occurring once and the leading ten covering about 6%. The CDR3 runs to 15 residues. Germline CDR1 reads LGHNA; CDR2 reads YNFKEQ. J gave up 3 bases and V 6 bases, and 11 bases lay outside the gene matches. About this clone: Its antigen is not known.

The rearrangement links TRBV4-2 to TRBJ2-7; 7 bases are shared with TRBD2. This clonotype was obtained from an adult in good health and CMV-seronegative. The sample taken for sequencing was memory CD4+ T cells from blood. The CDR3 loop is CASSLGAGDHYEQYF. CDR3 in DNA: TGTGCCAGCAGTCTCGGGGCGGGAGACCACTACGAGCAGTACTTC.